This T cell receptor (beta chain) emerged from a study of molecular identifiers for immune sequencing clone quantification (dated by TCRdb to the late 2010s). With regard to the full study: In a replicate experiment, RNA from about 20,000 or 100,000 naive CD8 T cells was split into five aliquots, four of which were sequenced. CD8 T cells were used in a methods study to benchmark molecular-identifier clustering-based TCR repertoire sequencing (MIDCIRS) and TCR RNA copy counting. The investigation overall reported the following: Modeling indicated approximately 3.2 TCR RNA copies recovered per cell, compared with around 10 by digital PCR, which implies a capture efficiency of around 31%. Naive libraries contained spiked-in Jurkat TCR RNA (approximately nine copies' worth), which is not part of the donor repertoire. In CMV-specific effector cells, over 99% of molecules were held by clones above 20 RNA copies, whereas under 1% of molecules were held by such clones in naive cells. Spiked-in Jurkat TCR RNA equivalent to a single cell was reported to be detectable even among 980,000 or so naive CD8 T cells. Highly expanded clone sizes could be underestimated because identical TCR molecules may share a barcode. When barcode sub-clustering was not used, chimeric consensus sequences inflated TCR diversity, with chimeras reaching as high as 47%.

Libraries of naive CD8 T cells were built from anywhere between roughly 17,000 and 1,000,000 sorted cells, with 10%, 30% or 50% of the purified RNA used. Naive CD8 T cells, defined as CD8+CD4-CCR7+CD45RA+, were FACS-sorted into RLT Plus buffer on a BD FACSAria II. Detection sensitivity was tested by spiking Jurkat RNA equal to some 11 TCR copies' worth into samples containing 20,000-1,000,000 naive CD8 T cells. Enrichment of CD8 T cells was performed with RosetteSep CD8+ T Cell Enrichment Cocktail and Ficoll-Paque, after which ACK red cell lysis was carried out. Receptor libraries were prepared by PCR. The sample was run on a NextSeq 500. Bulk TCR libraries were prepared as previously described, using TCR primers listed in Table S5. Purification of total RNA was performed with the Qiagen AllPrep DNA/RNA kit. Before any analysis, reads coming from multiple sequencing runs of the same library were combined into one pool. From the authors' description of their analysis: Reads were retained only if an exact TCR constant sequence was present, and the retained reads were trimmed to 150 nt and grouped according to their 12-nt molecular barcodes. Reads inside each barcode group were sub-clustered using a 15% Levenshtein threshold, and a quality-weighted consensus sequence was constructed for each RNA molecule. Non-functional sequences were removed, as were lower-count sequences one edit away from another. On the basis of fitting two negative binomial distributions, barcode sub-clusters with fewer than 20% of the maximum read count were discarded. TCRdb ran its own pipeline on the public reads, namely fastp trimming at Q25 and MiXCR clone calling, and kept in-frame beta chains. Records with the same CDR3 protein are collapsed into one entry carrying the most frequent genes and DNA. The V and J calls were determined by TCRdb, not by the authors. For this sample the table gives about half a million distinct CDR3 sequences, of which around 23% were detected only once. Of the sample, approximately 0.76% falls within the top ten clones.

This clonotype was recorded at least ten times. Its antigen remains unidentified. One junction end disagrees with the germline gene, perhaps due to a read error. CDR1 SGHDT and CDR2 YYEEEE are derived from the germline V gene. From the cysteine up to the phenylalanine, the CDR3 has a length of 11 residues. The DNA shown is the 33-base CDR3, in frame from base 1. Rearrangement joined TRBV5-6 to TRBJ2-1; the D region possibly corresponds to TRBD2 (6 bases align). The sequence was obtained from a human donor in good health. Some libraries in this study had Jurkat cell RNA spiked in. The sample comprised naive CD8+ T cells from blood, with Jurkat cell RNA spiked in. Taken with the paper, the label for cell subset or site translates to: FACS-sorted CD8+CD4-CCR7+CD45RA+ naive T cells. CDR3 sequence: CASSTGAARNF. The DNA sequence follows: TGTGCCAGCAGCACGGGAGCAGCCCGGAACTTC.